Listed below are T cell receptor beta chains from one sample, sequenced in a study of radiation and T cells in renal cell carcinoma. Here immunoSEQ multiplex PCR was the method, and the copy in TCRdb shows in-frame clones only, minus some. The sample has about 140,000 clones, roughly 83% seen once. The material sequenced was blood, taken from a patient whose treatment included radiotherapy and nephrectomy. These receptors were collected from a woman aged 50 to 65 with renal cell carcinoma. CDR3s include the opening cysteine and the closing phenylalanine or tryptophan. The D gene is left open where the match is weak. Not every row has a clone size; where given, it reads once, few, many or a size class.

j_gene: TRBJ2-7
d_gene: NA
abundance: NA
v_gene: TRBV4-3
CDR3aa: CASSQGGASYEQYF
CDR3nt: TGCGCCAGCAGCCAAGGAGGTGCTTCCTACGAGCAGTACTTC

j_gene: TRBJ2-7
d_gene: NA
abundance: NA
v_gene: TRBV5-1
CDR3aa: CASSLSRNSYEQYF
CDR3nt: TGCGCCAGCAGCTTGTCCAGGAATTCCTACGAGCAGTACTTC

j_gene: TRBJ1-1
d_gene: NA
abundance: NA
v_gene: TRBV7-2
CDR3aa: CASSLGVIQNTEAFF
CDR3nt: TGTGCCAGCAGCTTAGGGGTAATCCAGAACACTGAAGCTTTCTTT

j_gene: TRBJ1-3
d_gene: TRBD1
abundance: few
v_gene: TRBV5-1
CDR3aa: CASSATGGRDTIYF
CDR3nt: TGCGCCAGCAGCGCAACAGGGGGTAGGGACACCATATATTTT

j_gene: TRBJ2-5
d_gene: NA
abundance: NA
v_gene: TRBV11-2
CDR3aa: CASSFPKGPRRRETQYF
CDR3nt: TGTGCCAGCAGCTTCCCGAAGGGCCCACGGAGGAGGGAGACCCAGTACTTC

j_gene: TRBJ1-1
d_gene: NA
abundance: few
v_gene: TRBV2
CDR3aa: CASSVVESTEAFF
CDR3nt: TGTGCCAGCAGTGTCGTGGAGAGCACTGAAGCTTTCTTT

j_gene: TRBJ2-7
d_gene: NA
abundance: NA
v_gene: TRBV7-2
CDR3aa: CASSWDQGYEQYF
CDR3nt: TGTGCCAGCAGCTGGGACCAGGGCTACGAGCAGTACTTC

j_gene: TRBJ1-3
d_gene: TRBD1
abundance: NA
v_gene: TRBV5-1
CDR3aa: CASSSQGGSGNTIYF
CDR3nt: TGCGCCAGCAGCTCACAGGGGGGCTCTGGAAACACCATATATTTT

j_gene: TRBJ2-3
d_gene: NA
abundance: few
v_gene: TRBV7-3
CDR3aa: CASSAQGDTQYF
CDR3nt: TGTGCCAGCAGCGCCCAAGGAGATACGCAGTATTTT

j_gene: TRBJ1-1
d_gene: NA
abundance: few
v_gene: TRBV9
CDR3aa: CASSVVVNTEAFF
CDR3nt: TGTGCCAGCAGCGTAGTGGTGAACACTGAAGCTTTCTTT

j_gene: TRBJ1-6
d_gene: NA
abundance: NA
v_gene: TRBV5-4
CDR3aa: CASSLGGPNNSPLHF
CDR3nt: TGTGCCAGCAGCTTGGGGGGACCGAATAATTCACCCCTCCACTTT

j_gene: TRBJ1-6
d_gene: TRBD1
abundance: NA
v_gene: TRBV2
CDR3aa: CATVGQGNSPLHF
CDR3nt: TGTGCCACCGTGGGACAGGGTAATTCACCCCTCCACTTT

j_gene: TRBJ1-4
d_gene: NA
abundance: NA
v_gene: TRBV15
CDR3aa: CATSRDVVQTDEKLFF
CDR3nt: TGTGCCACCAGCAGAGATGTGGTACAGACTGATGAAAAACTGTTTTTT

j_gene: TRBJ1-3
d_gene: TRBD1
abundance: NA
v_gene: TRBV5-6
CDR3aa: CASSTLTGSGNTIYF
CDR3nt: TGTGCCAGCAGCACCCTGACAGGGTCTGGAAACACCATATATTTT

j_gene: TRBJ2-5
d_gene: TRBD1
abundance: NA
v_gene: TRBV9
CDR3aa: CASSKGQGKETQYF
CDR3nt: TGTGCCAGCAGTAAGGGACAGGGGAAAGAGACCCAGTACTTC

j_gene: TRBJ2-7
d_gene: NA
abundance: NA
v_gene: TRBV21-1
CDR3aa: CASSKGTQTGGTGGEQYF
CDR3nt: TGTGCCAGCAGCAAAGGGACCCAAACGGGGGGGACCGGGGGCGAGCAGTACTTC

j_gene: TRBJ2-5
d_gene: TRBD2
abundance: NA
v_gene: TRBV5-1
CDR3aa: CASSFGGEETQYF
CDR3nt: TGCGCCAGCAGCTTCGGGGGGGAGGAGACCCAGTACTTC